The clone carrying this TCR beta chain came up a few times. The CDR3 is 16 residues long. Looked up from germline, CDR1 is SGHTA and CDR2 is FQGNSA. The trim removed 3 bases at V and 6 bases at J, leaving 7 bases unmatched. TCRdb's table, derived via immunoSEQ multiplex PCR, lists solely in-frame clones and lacks some. This repertoire shows roughly 110,000 clones, approximately 80% found once; its top ten account for 0.83%. These data belong to a study of blood T cell repertoires in COVID-19. The sequenced sample was peripheral blood. This clonotype originated in a woman in her 70s with acute or convalescent COVID-19. This rearrangement joins TRBV7-2 to TRBJ2-1; 11 nucleotides align to TRBD1. The CDR3 protein is CASSFRGQGVSNEQFF. The CDR3, as DNA: TGTGCCAGCAGCTTTCGGGGACAGGGGGTTAGCAATGAGCAGTTCTTC.